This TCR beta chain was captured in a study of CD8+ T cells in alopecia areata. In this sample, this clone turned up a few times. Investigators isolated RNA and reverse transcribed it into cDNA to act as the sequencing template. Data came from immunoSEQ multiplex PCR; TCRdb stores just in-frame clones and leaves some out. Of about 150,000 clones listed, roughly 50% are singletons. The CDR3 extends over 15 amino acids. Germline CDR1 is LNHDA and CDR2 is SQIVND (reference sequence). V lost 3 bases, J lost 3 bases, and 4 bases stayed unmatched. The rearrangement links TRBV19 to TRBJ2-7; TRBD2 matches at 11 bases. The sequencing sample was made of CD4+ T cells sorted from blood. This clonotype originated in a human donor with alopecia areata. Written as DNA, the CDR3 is TGTGCCAGTAGTATGCCGGGACTAGCGGTCTACGAGCAGTACTTC. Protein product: CASSMPGLAVYEQYF.